These 23 T cell receptor beta chains came from one sample sequenced in a study of identical twins. TCRdb used MiXCR to reprocess the 5' RACE reads, holding one entry per CDR3 protein. There are around 470,000 distinct CDR3 sequences in the sample; approximately 15% occur only once, and about 0.53% lies in the top ten. This sample was also put to use in a study of yellow fever vaccine responses in identical twins.

Sequencing was carried out using CD4+ T cells sorted from blood. The receptors originated from a woman under 30 in good health.

V is TRBV9 and J is TRBJ2-5, with D perhaps assigned TRBD1 or TRBD2 (6 bases each). Trimming cost V 4 bases and J 0 bases, with 16 bases left between them. Germline lookup yields CDR1 SGDLS and CDR2 YYNGEE. The CDR3 is made up of 16 amino acids. As DNA, the CDR3 is TGTGCCAGCAGCCAGACGGGGGCCAGGTACCAAGAGACCCAGTACTTC. This gives the protein CASSQTGARYQETQYF.

The CDR3 DNA sequence: TGTGCCTGGAGAGCACTACCACTGGAGACCCAGTACTTC. Translating gives CAWRALPLETQYF. The gene calls are TRBV30 and TRBJ2-5; D gene ambiguous. The CDR3 loop spans 13 amino acids. V gave up 3 bases and J gave up 5 bases, with 13 bases separating them. Germline CDR1 and CDR2: GTSNPN and SVGIG (reference sequence).

This clonotype has more than one count but fewer than ten. The genes are TRBV6-1 and TRBJ1-5; D remains unclear. The CDR3 runs 16 residues. Trimming left V 6 bases short and J 2 bases short, with 17 bases between. CDR1 is MNHNS and CDR2 is SASEGT in the germline V gene. DNA for the CDR3: TGTGCCAGCAGGGCGAGGACGGTTCGAGGCAATCAGCCCCAGCATTTT. This encodes CASRARTVRGNQPQHF.

This clonotype turned up a few times. This chain links TRBV5-1 with TRBJ2-7; D unclear. Germline assignment: CDR1 SGHRS and CDR2 YFSETQ. The CDR3 runs 14 residues. The V gene lost 0 bases and the J gene lost 7 bases, with 14 bases spanning the gap. The CDR3 nucleotides read TGCGCCAGCAGCTTGGTGGGAAAAGACCGGGAGCAGTACTTC. Residues: CASSLVGKDREQYF.

The chain couples TRBV6-1 to TRBJ1-4; unclear D gene. The CDR3 length is 15 residues. The germline CDR1 and CDR2 sequences are MNHNS and SASEGT. Trimming stripped 1 base from V and 8 bases from J, with 14 bases between. CDR3 loop: CASSEGGSAWEKLFF. The CDR3, as DNA: TGTGCCAGCAGTGAAGGAGGGTCCGCCTGGGAAAAACTGTTTTTT.

A few counts support this clonotype. The V gene is TRBV25-1, the J gene TRBJ2-3; TRBD1 agrees at 9 bases. The CDR3 is 15 amino acids. The V gene's germline CDR1 is MGHDK and CDR2 SYGVNS. With V trimmed by 6 bases and J by 3 bases, 7 bases remained unmatched. Written as DNA, the CDR3 is TGTGCCAGCAGAGACACAGGGGGCGCGACAGATACGCAGTATTTT. It specifies CASRDTGGATDTQYF.

This clonotype was seen a few times. The V call is TRBV2, the J call TRBJ2-7; no reliable D call. The CDR3 covers 16 residues. Deletions cut 6 bases from V and 1 base from J, with 19 bases between. Germline V gene data show CDR1 as SNHLY and CDR2 as FYNNEI. The CDR3, as DNA: TGTGCCAGCAGGACTTTAGATCGCGTCGCTTCCTACGAGCAGTACTTC. Its translation is CASRTLDRVASYEQYF.

This clonotype was seen only a few times. The rearrangement joins TRBV20-1 to TRBJ2-7; a possible D gene is TRBD2 (6 bases). With 3 bases removed from V and 4 bases from J, the gap between germline ends came to 16 bases. CDR1 is DFQATT, CDR2 SNEGSKA, per germline (reference sequence). This CDR3 is 14 amino acids long. CDR3 sequence reads: CSASLGTPPYEQYF. For the CDR3, the DNA is TGCAGTGCTAGTCTCGGGACTCCTCCATACGAGCAGTACTTC.

The rearrangement joins TRBV30 to TRBJ2-7; D call uncertain. This CDR3 is 16 amino acids long. The germline V gene encodes CDR1 GTSNPN and CDR2 SVGIG (reference sequence). Trimming cost V 2 bases and J 1 base, with 18 bases left between them. The CDR3 loop reads CAWSIPRRSPSYEQYF. The CDR3 bases are TGTGCCTGGAGTATACCGAGAAGGAGCCCTTCCTACGAGCAGTACTTC.

The gene calls are TRBV29-1 and TRBJ2-1; TRBD2 matches at 10 bases. The CDR3 extends over 15 amino acids. Germline values: CDR1 SQVTM, CDR2 ANQGSEA. V lost 4 bases, J lost 7 bases, and 10 bases stayed unmatched. The DNA for the CDR3 is TGCAGCGTTGGGGCTAGCGGGAGAGGCCTAAATGAGCAGTTCTTC. This codes for CSVGASGRGLNEQFF.

V and J are TRBV5-1 and TRBJ2-5; TRBD1 matches 8 bases. The trim removed 4 bases at V and 5 bases at J, leaving 7 bases unmatched. The germline gives CDR1 SGHRS, CDR2 YFSETQ. This CDR3 has 14 residues. The CDR3 DNA follows: TGCGCCAGCAGCCCCCGGACAGGGCGGGAGACCCAGTACTTC. This codes for CASSPRTGRETQYF.

J is TRBJ2-7 and V is TRBV28; TRBD2 aligns across 8 bases. The V gene end was trimmed by 7 bases and the J gene end by 3 bases; junction bases not matched to a gene: 5. The CDR3 length is 13 residues. Germline V gene sequence: CDR1 MDHEN, CDR2 SYDVKM. The CDR3 loop is CASTPGGGYEQYF. The CDR3 DNA sequence: TGTGCCAGCACCCCGGGGGGGGGCTACGAGCAGTACTTC.

This clonotype was recorded a few times. The rearrangement joins TRBV11-3 to TRBJ2-2, with D unresolved. CDR1 SGHNT and CDR2 YENEEA come from the germline V gene. Trimming cost V 1 base and J 3 bases, with 9 bases left between them. The CDR3 is made up of 15 amino acids. Here the CDR3 DNA reads TGTGCCAGCAGCTTAGGGAGCTTGGACACCGGGGAGCTGTTTTTT. It is translated as CASSLGSLDTGELFF.

This clonotype was counted at least ten times. The CDR3 DNA is TGCAGTGCTAGCTACCGGCAAGAGACCCAGTACTTC. As protein: CSASYRQETQYF. The chain has TRBV20-1 and TRBJ2-5; the D is unclear. Germline-derived CDR1 and CDR2 are DFQATT and SNEGSKA (reference sequence). The CDR3 contains 12 residues. The V end was cut by 3 bases, the J end by 2 bases, with 7 bases between.

This clonotype was seen a handful of times. V and J are TRBV7-2 and TRBJ2-1; D unresolved. The CDR3 loop spans 16 amino acids. Germline CDR1 and CDR2: SGHTA and FQGNSA. The V gene lost 5 bases and the J gene lost 0 bases, with 14 bases spanning the gap. CDR3 DNA sequence: TGTGCCAGCAGCCCCAACCTTAAGAGCTCCTACAATGAGCAGTTCTTC. The encoded protein is CASSPNLKSSYNEQFF.

The chain combines TRBV6-1 with TRBJ1-6; possibly TRBD1 for D (6 bases). Germline CDR1 reads MNHNS; CDR2 reads SASEGT. CDR3 length equals 17 residues. The V and J ends lost 6 bases and 9 bases respectively, with 24 bases between them. The CDR3 nucleotides read TGTGCCAGCAGAGCGGGACATTCGAAACGTAGTGGTTCACCCCTCCACTTT. Protein sequence: CASRAGHSKRSGSPLHF.

At least ten counts were recorded for this clonotype. This chain links TRBV10-3 with TRBJ1-3; D is possibly TRBD1 (5 bases). V was trimmed by 6 bases and J by 3 bases, leaving 12 bases between them. Per germline, CDR1 ENHRY and CDR2 SYGVKD. CDR3 length: 14 residues. The DNA for the CDR3 is TGTGCCATCAGGGACACCACCAGTGGAAACACCATATATTTT. Protein product: CAIRDTTSGNTIYF.

A few counts support this clonotype. The CDR3 nucleotides are TGTGCCAGCAGCTACCCCTCAGACCACCGGGAGCTGTTTTTT. Encoded protein: CASSYPSDHRELFF. The V gene is TRBV7-2, the J gene TRBJ2-2; D is unclear. CDR3 length: 14 residues. CDR1 and CDR2 (germline): SGHTA, FQGNSA. Trimming removed 4 bases from V and 9 bases from J, with 15 bases in between.

The chain is built from TRBV5-1 and TRBJ2-1; D not resolved. Germline-derived CDR1 and CDR2 are SGHRS and YFSETQ. The CDR3 is 15 residues long. The germline V and J ends were trimmed by 0 bases and 6 bases, with 13 bases remaining between them. In DNA form, the CDR3 reads TGCGCCAGCAGCTTGGAGCGCCCCTCCCTCAATGAGCAGTTCTTC. Residues: CASSLERPSLNEQFF.

This clonotype has just a few counts. The chain combines TRBV28 with TRBJ1-4; weak D call: TRBD1 (5 bases). This CDR3 is 14 amino acids long. In germline, CDR1 is MDHEN, CDR2 SYDVKM. The V end lost 3 bases, the J end lost 7 bases, and 12 bases lay between the germline ends. The CDR3 region has the DNA TGTGCCAGCAGTTTGGGGACCACGTTTGAAAAACTGTTTTTT. Translated: CASSLGTTFEKLFF.

This clonotype was counted once. DNA of the CDR3: TGCAGTGCTAGATCCAGCGGGGGGGCCGGACTCATAGATACGCAGTATTTT. Its translation: CSARSSGGAGLIDTQYF. V and J are TRBV20-1 and TRBJ2-3, with 10 bases that match TRBD2. Germline V CDR1 and CDR2: DFQATT, SNEGSKA (reference sequence). J lost 5 bases, V lost 2 bases, and 13 bases had no gene match. The CDR3 totals 17 residues.

V is TRBV28 and J is TRBJ1-2; tentatively, D is TRBD1 (5 bases). The CDR3 extends over 14 amino acids. Germline V gene lookup returns CDR1 MDHEN and CDR2 SYDVKM. V lost 3 bases and J lost 4, with 12 bases in between. DNA of the CDR3: TGTGCCAGCAGTTTTAGCGGGGACGTCTATGGCTACACCTTC. Translation: CASSFSGDVYGYTF.

The rearrangement links TRBV12-3 or TRBV12-4 to TRBJ2-7, with D possibly TRBD2 on 5 matching bases. The CDR3 sequence is 15 residues long. Trimming cost V 3 bases and J 9 bases, with 21 bases left between them. The CDR3 sequence is CASSLGGGRSPGQYF. DNA for the CDR3: TGTGCCAGCAGTTTGGGCGGCGGGCGATCCCCGGGGCAGTACTTC.